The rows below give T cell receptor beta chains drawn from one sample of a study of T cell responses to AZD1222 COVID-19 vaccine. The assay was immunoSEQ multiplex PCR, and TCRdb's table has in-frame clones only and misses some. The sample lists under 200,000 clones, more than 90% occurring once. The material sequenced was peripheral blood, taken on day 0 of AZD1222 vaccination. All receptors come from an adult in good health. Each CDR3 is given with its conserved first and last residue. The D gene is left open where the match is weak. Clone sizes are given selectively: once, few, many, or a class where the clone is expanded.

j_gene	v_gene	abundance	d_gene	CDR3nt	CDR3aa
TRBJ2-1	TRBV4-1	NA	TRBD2	TGCGCCAGCAGCCAAGGCGGGCCTAGCGGAAGACACAATGAGCAGTTCTTC	CASSQGGPSGRHNEQFF
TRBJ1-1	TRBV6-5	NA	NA	TGTGCCGTACTTAACAGGGTTGACACTGAAGCTTTCTTT	CAVLNRVDTEAFF
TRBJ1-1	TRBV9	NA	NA	TGTGCCAGCAGCGTCCACGAGGGCACTGAAGCTTTCTTT	CASSVHEGTEAFF
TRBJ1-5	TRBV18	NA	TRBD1	TGTGCCAGCTCACCTGGGACAGGGACAAATCAGCCCCAGCATTTT	CASSPGTGTNQPQHF
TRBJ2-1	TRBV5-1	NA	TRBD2	TGCGCCAGCTCCTTTGGCGGGAGTGCCTACAATGAGCAGTTCTTC	CASSFGGSAYNEQFF
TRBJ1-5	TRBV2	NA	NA	TGTGCCAGCAGTTCGACAGACAGCAATCAGCCCCAGCATTTT	CASSSTDSNQPQHF
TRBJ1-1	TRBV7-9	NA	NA	TGTGCCAGCAGCCTCCCGAGCGTGCACCTAACGGTAGAAGCTTTCTTT	CASSLPSVHLTVEAFF
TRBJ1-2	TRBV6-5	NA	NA	TGTGCCAGCAGAGCGTACTATGGCTACACCTTC	CASRAYYGYTF
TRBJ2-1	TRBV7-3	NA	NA	TGTGCCAGCAGCTTAGGACCGTCCTACAATGAGCAGTTCTTC	CASSLGPSYNEQFF
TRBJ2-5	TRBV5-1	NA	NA	TGCGCCAGCACCCGCGGGCCTCACCAAGAGACCCAGTACTTC	CASTRGPHQETQYF
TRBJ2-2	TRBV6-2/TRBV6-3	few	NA	TGTGCCAGCAGTTACTCGTCAATGTATTCCCGCGCGAACACCGGGGAGCTGTTTTTT	CASSYSSMYSRANTGELFF
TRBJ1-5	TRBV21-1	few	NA	TGTGCCAGCAGCAATCACCCAGCCCATCAGCCCCAGCATTTT	CASSNHPAHQPQHF
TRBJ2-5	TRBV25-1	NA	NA	TGTGCCAGCAGTGCCCACAGGGGAGGAGAGACCCAGTACTTC	CASSAHRGGETQYF
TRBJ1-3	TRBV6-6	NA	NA	TGTGCCAGCAAGGGCGCCTCTGGAAACACCATATATTTT	CASKGASGNTIYF
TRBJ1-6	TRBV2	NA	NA	TGTGCCAGCAGTGATCCCCGGGGGGGGCCTGATAATTCACCCCTCCACTTT	CASSDPRGGPDNSPLHF
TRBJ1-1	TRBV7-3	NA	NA	TGTGCCAGCAGCTTAAGTCAGGGGAACACTGAAGCTTTCTTT	CASSLSQGNTEAFF
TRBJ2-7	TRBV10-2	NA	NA	TGCGCCAGCAGGAGCCTACAGGGACTCACCTACGAGCAGTACTTC	CASRSLQGLTYEQYF
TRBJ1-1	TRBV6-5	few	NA	TGTGCCAGCAGTTACTCTTCTTTGAACACTGAAGCTTTCTTT	CASSYSSLNTEAFF
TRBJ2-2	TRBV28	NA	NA	TGTGCCACCCTCCGGAGCACCGGGGAGCTGTTTTTT	CATLRSTGELFF
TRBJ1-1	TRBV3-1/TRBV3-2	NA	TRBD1	TGTGCCAGCAGCCAAATTTCCGGGACAGGGAACACTGAAGCTTTCTTT	CASSQISGTGNTEAFF
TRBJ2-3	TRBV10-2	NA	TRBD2	TGCGCCAGCAGTCTGAGCGGGGGGGCAGATACGCAGTATTTT	CASSLSGGADTQYF
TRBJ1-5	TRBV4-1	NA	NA	TGCGCCAGCAGCCAAGATGGGATAAATCAGCCCCAGCATTTT	CASSQDGINQPQHF
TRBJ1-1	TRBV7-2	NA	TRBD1	TGTGCCAGCAGCCCCCGACAGGGGAACACTGAAGCTTTCTTT	CASSPRQGNTEAFF
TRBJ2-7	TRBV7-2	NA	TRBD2	TGTGCCAGCAGCTGGGGGACTAGCGGGAGGCCCGAGCAGTACTTC	CASSWGTSGRPEQYF
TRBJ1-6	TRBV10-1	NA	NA	TGCGCCAGCAGTGAGTCGGGGACCGCCAATGGGTCACCCCTCCACTTT	CASSESGTANGSPLHF
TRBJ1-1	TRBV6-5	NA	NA	TGTGCCAGCAGGTCAGTCCTAAACACTGAAGCTTTCTTT	CASRSVLNTEAFF
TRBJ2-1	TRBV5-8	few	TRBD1	TGTGCCAGCAGCGGGACAGGGGCGGGAGAGGGCTACAATGAGCAGTTCTTC	CASSGTGAGEGYNEQFF